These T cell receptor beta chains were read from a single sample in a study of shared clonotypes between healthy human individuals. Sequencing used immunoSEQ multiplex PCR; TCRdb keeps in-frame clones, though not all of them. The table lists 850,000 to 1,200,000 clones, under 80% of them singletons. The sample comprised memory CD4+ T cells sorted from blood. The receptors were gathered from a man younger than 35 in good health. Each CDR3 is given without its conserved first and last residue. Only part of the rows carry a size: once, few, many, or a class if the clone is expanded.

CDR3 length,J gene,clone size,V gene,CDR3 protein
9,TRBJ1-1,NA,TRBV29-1,SVGGAGEAF
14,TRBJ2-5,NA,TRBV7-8,ASSLAPGQGLETQY
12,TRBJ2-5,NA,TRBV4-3,ASSQAGYRETQY
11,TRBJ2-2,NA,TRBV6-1,ASTISNTGELF
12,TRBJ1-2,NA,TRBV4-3,ASSQEVGQEGYT
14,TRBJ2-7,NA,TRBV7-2,ASSLGGTGGSGEQY
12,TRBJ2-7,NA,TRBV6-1,ASTPAANSYEQY
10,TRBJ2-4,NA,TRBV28,ALGAAKNIQY
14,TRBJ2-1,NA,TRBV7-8,ASSLGGRALGNEQF
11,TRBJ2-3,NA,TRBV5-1,ASSPSSTDTQY
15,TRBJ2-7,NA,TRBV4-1,ASSQDEGTGLFYEQY
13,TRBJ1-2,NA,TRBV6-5,ASSYSIGTGYGYT
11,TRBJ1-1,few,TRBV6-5,ASAEGRKTEAF
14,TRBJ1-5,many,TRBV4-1,ASSSSTGWGNQPQH
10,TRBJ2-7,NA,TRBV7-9,ASNPPGYEQY
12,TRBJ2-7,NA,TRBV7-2,ASSLGGRSYEQY
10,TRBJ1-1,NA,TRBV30,AWEQGGTEAF
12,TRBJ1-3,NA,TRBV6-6,ASSIQGAGNTIY
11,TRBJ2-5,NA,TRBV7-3,ASRATAGETQY
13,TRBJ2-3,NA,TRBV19,ASSSASGNSDTQY